This T cell receptor beta chain was identified in a study of CD8+CD57+ T cells in acquired aplastic anemia. The TCR beta profiling, which covered VDJ combination and CDR3 sequence, was carried out using genomic DNA as the template. Using its own MiXCR run on the reads, TCRdb lists one record per CDR3 protein. The table lists about 120,000 distinct CDR3 sequences, 58% of them singletons. Patients chosen for sequencing had CD8+CD57+ cells that had expanded, as shown by flow cytometry. As to this clonotype: Its antigen is currently unknown.

CDR3 length: 14 residues. The germline V gene encodes CDR1 LGHNA and CDR2 YSLEER. Losses at the gene ends were 0 bases for V and 6 bases for J; bases not matched to a gene: 4. General observations from the study: About 30 CD8+ CDR3 sequences occurred in both the patients and the controls.

The chain is built from TRBV4-3 and TRBJ2-7; 8 bases line up with TRBD1. Sequencing was done on a sample of sorted CD4+, CD8+, or CD8+CD57+ T cells (not recorded which) from PBMCs. The sequence came from a human donor with aplastic anemia. CDR3 nucleotides: TGCGCCAGCAGCCAAGAGACAGGGGTGGCCGAGCAGTACTTC. Translating gives CASSQETGVAEQYF.